The 25 T cell receptor beta chains below were found in one sample sequenced in a study of glioma-infiltrating T cells after dendritic cell vaccination. Data came from immunoSEQ multiplex PCR; TCRdb stores just in-frame clones and leaves some out. Here the sample spans tens of thousands of clones, 82% being singletons. Sequenced material: blood, taken before dendritic cell vaccination. These receptors came from a human donor with glioblastoma.

The rearrangement joins TRBV7-9 to TRBJ1-6, with TRBD1 matching 7 bases. Looked up from germline, CDR1 is SEHNR and CDR2 is FQNEAQ (reference sequence). CDR3 length: 15 residues. The V segment lost 5 bases and the J segment 7 bases; nucleotides outside the gene matches: 8. CDR3 nucleotides: TGTGCCAGCAGCCACTATCGACAGGGCAATTCACCCCTCCACTTT. This translates into CASSHYRQGNSPLHF.

This chain uses TRBV18 with TRBJ2-7, with D perhaps matching TRBD2 (5 bases). The V end lost 3 bases, the J end lost 9 bases, and 15 bases lay between the germline ends. CDR1 and CDR2 (germline): KGHSH, LQKENI. The CDR3 consists of 13 residues. As DNA, the CDR3 is TGTGCCAGCTCACCGAGTCAGAGGGAAGTGCAGTACTTC. Translating it yields CASSPSQREVQYF.

The chain is built from TRBV4-2 and TRBJ2-3, with D maybe TRBD2 (6 bases). The CDR3 extends over 13 amino acids. Germline CDR1 reads LGHNA; CDR2 reads YNFKEQ. V lost 1 base to trimming and J lost 8 bases, with 10 bases between them. Here the CDR3 DNA reads TGTGCCAGCAGCCAAGTCTCGGAGGGTACGCAGTATTTT. Encoded protein: CASSQVSEGTQYF.

The gene calls are TRBV5-1 and TRBJ2-2, with TRBD1 matching 7 bases. Germline trimming cut 0 bases from V and 6 bases from J; bases unmatched to any gene: 2. The CDR3 is 14 amino acids. CDR1 is SGHRS and CDR2 is YFSETQ in the germline V gene. The CDR3 DNA reads as TGCGCCAGCAGCTTGGCGCAGGGGGCCGGGGAGCTGTTTTTT. Protein product: CASSLAQGAGELFF.

The CDR3 sequence is CASNPGVVSNQPQHF. Written as DNA, the CDR3 is TGTGCCAGCAACCCCGGAGTGGTTAGCAATCAGCCCCAGCATTTT. The chain is built from TRBV2 and TRBJ1-5; D is unresolved. Looked up from germline, CDR1 is SNHLY and CDR2 is FYNNEI. There are 15 residues in the CDR3. V gave up 7 bases and J gave up 0 bases, with 13 bases separating them.

CDR3 loop: CASSPTLAGVETQYF. In DNA form, the CDR3 reads TGTGCCAGCAGTCCTACTCTAGCGGGGGTAGAGACCCAGTACTTC. The gene calls are TRBV2 and TRBJ2-5, with 10 bases identical to TRBD2. The V segment lost 5 bases and the J segment 4 bases; nucleotides outside the gene matches: 7. The length of the CDR3 is 15 residues. CDR1 is SNHLY, CDR2 FYNNEI, per germline. Together with reference TRBV2 and TRBJ2-5, the CDR3 gives the full variable domain: EPEVTQTPSHQVTQMGQEVILRCVPISNHLYFYWYRQILGQKVEFLVSFYNNEISEKSEIFDDQFSVERPDGSNFTLKIRSTKLEDSAMYFCASSPTLAGVETQYFGPGTRLLVL.

V gene TRBV9 combines with J gene TRBJ2-3; TRBD2 aligns across 9 bases. In germline, CDR1 is SGDLS, CDR2 YYNGEE. The trim removed 2 bases at V and 2 bases at J, leaving 3 bases unmatched. The CDR3 is made up of 15 amino acids. The CDR3 DNA follows: TGTGCCAGCAGCGTGACTAGCGGAGACACAGATACGCAGTATTTT. The encoded protein is CASSVTSGDTDTQYF.

The rearrangement links TRBV5-1 to TRBJ2-5; weak D call: TRBD2 (6 bases). The CDR3 covers 15 residues. The V end was cut by 0 bases, the J end by 0 bases, with 9 bases between. Germline V CDR1 and CDR2: SGHRS, YFSETQ. The CDR3 sequence is CASSLGLVNQETQYF. DNA of the CDR3: TGCGCCAGCAGCTTGGGACTAGTTAACCAAGAGACCCAGTACTTC.

This chain links TRBV15 with TRBJ2-7, with 9 bases aligning to TRBD1. V shed 0 bases and J 2 bases; nucleotides not matched to a gene: 11. CDR3 size: 18 residues. The germline V gene encodes CDR1 LNHNV and CDR2 YYDKDF (reference sequence). CDR3 nucleotide sequence: TGTGCCACCAGCAGAGAGAAGGGTCTGAGGGACAGGGCCTACGAGCAGTACTTC. It specifies CATSREKGLRDRAYEQYF.

The rearrangement links TRBV19 to TRBJ1-2; D perhaps matches TRBD1 (6 bases). There are 13 residues in the CDR3. V lost 5 bases, J lost 12 bases, and 19 bases lay in between. Looked up from germline, CDR1 is LNHDA and CDR2 is SQIVND (reference sequence). CDR3 in amino acids: CASSGQTGFGDTF. DNA for the CDR3: TGTGCCAGTAGTGGACAGACGGGCTTCGGTGACACCTTC. Combining the CDR3 with reference TRBV19 and TRBJ1-2 gives the whole variable domain DGGITQSPKYLFRKEGQNVTLSCEQNLNHDAMYWYRQDPGQGLRLIYYSQIVNDFQKGDIAEGYSVSREKKESFPLTVTSAQKNPTAFYLCASSGQTGFGDTFGSGTRLTVV.

This clone was observed once. This CDR3 is CASRQGGYGEQYF. The CDR3 region has the DNA TGTGCCAGCAGACAGGGGGGCTATGGCGAGCAGTACTTC. The V call is TRBV6-5, the J call TRBJ2-7; 8 nucleotides align to TRBD1. The germline CDR1 and CDR2 sequences are MNHEY and SVGAGI. There are 13 residues in the CDR3. V lost 6 bases, J lost 6 bases, and 7 bases stayed unmatched.

In this sample, this clone turned up once. V gene TRBV7-2 combines with J gene TRBJ2-3, with 7 nucleotides matching TRBD2. J lost 4 bases, V lost 1 base, and 5 bases had no gene match. This CDR3 spans 15 amino acids. Germline V CDR1 and CDR2: SGHTA, FQGNSA. For the CDR3, the DNA is TGTGCCAGCAGCTTAGGAGCGACTAGCTCAGATACGCAGTATTTT. This codes for CASSLGATSSDTQYF.

V gene TRBV20-1 combines with J gene TRBJ2-3, with TRBD2 identical over 8 bases. Trimming at V came to 4 bases and at J to 10 bases, leaving 4 bases not matched to a gene. Germline V lookup: CDR1 DFQATT, CDR2 SNEGSKA (reference sequence). The CDR3 consists of 11 residues. The DNA for the CDR3 is TGCAGTGCTACGGGACTAGAGGCGCAGTATTTT. It specifies CSATGLEAQYF.

This clone was recorded a few times. The CDR3 DNA is TGCGCCAGCAGTGGAGAGCAATCTAACTATGGCTACACCTTC. Residues: CASSGEQSNYGYTF. The chain employs TRBV10-1 and TRBJ1-2; D unclear. CDR1 and CDR2 (germline): WNHNN, SYGVQD (reference sequence). The V end was cut by 4 bases, the J end by 0 bases, with 9 bases between. The CDR3 runs to 14 residues.

J is TRBJ2-7 and V is TRBV9, with 12 bases that match TRBD1. The trim removed 3 bases at V and 5 bases at J, leaving 6 bases unmatched. The germline V gene has CDR1 SGDLS and CDR2 YYNGEE. The CDR3 extends over 15 amino acids. The CDR3: CASSAGTGGSHEQYF. CDR3 coding DNA: TGTGCCAGCAGCGCGGGGACAGGGGGCTCTCACGAGCAGTACTTC.

The chain uses TRBV11-2 and TRBJ1-1; weak D call: TRBD1 (5 bases). CDR1 is SGHAT and CDR2 is FQNNGV in the germline V gene. There are 14 residues in the CDR3. Between the trimmed V and J ends, which lost 7 bases and 0 bases, there was a span of 12 bases. The CDR3 is CASTPGGVNTEAFF. In nucleotides, the CDR3 is TGTGCCAGCACCCCGGGGGGTGTGAACACTGAAGCTTTCTTT.

V gene TRBV6-5 combines with J gene TRBJ2-6; D unresolved. Germline CDR1 is MNHEY and CDR2 is SVGAGI. Trimming cost V 5 bases and J 0 bases, with 8 bases left between them. The CDR3 length is 15 residues. CDR3 sequence reads: CASSRYISGANVLTF. Here the CDR3 DNA reads TGTGCCAGCAGTCGATACATCTCTGGGGCCAACGTCCTGACTTTC.

This chain joins TRBV5-4 and TRBJ2-7, with 8 bases lining up with TRBD1. Looked up from germline, CDR1 is SGHNT and CDR2 is YYREEE (reference sequence). The ends lost 0 bases at V and 4 bases at J; junction bases unmatched: 6. CDR3 size: 15 residues. The CDR3 DNA reads as TGTGCCAGCAGCTTGGAAGCAGGGGGCCTTTACGAGCAGTACTTC. It is translated as CASSLEAGGLYEQYF.

The chain has TRBV9 and TRBJ2-5, with D tentatively TRBD2 (6 bases). Germline CDR1 reads SGDLS; CDR2 reads YYNGEE. The V gene lost 4 bases and the J gene lost 5 bases, with 18 bases spanning the gap. The CDR3 spans 15 residues. CDR3 bases: TGTGCCAGCAGCACGGCTGGCGGGGTGAGGGAGACCCAGTACTTC. It translates to CASSTAGGVRETQYF.

This clone has a handful of counts. This chain uses TRBV29-1 with TRBJ1-6, with no clear D. Trimming took off 4 bases at V and 0 bases at J, with 10 bases between the two ends. The CDR3 length is 15 residues. CDR1 and CDR2 (germline): SQVTM, ANQGSEA. The CDR3 nucleotides are TGCAGCGTTGCGGTGAATAGCTCCTATAATTCACCCCTCCACTTT. This codes for CSVAVNSSYNSPLHF.

This chain links TRBV18 with TRBJ1-1; a weak D match, TRBD1 (5 bases). The length of the CDR3 is 14 residues. Per the germline V gene, CDR1 is KGHSH and CDR2 is LQKENI. The CDR3 region is CGRDRDPLNTEAFF. DNA of the CDR3: TGTGGCCGAGACAGAGACCCCTTGAACACTGAAGCTTTCTTT.

In its sample, this clone was seen a few times. The V gene is TRBV2, the J gene TRBJ2-7; TRBD1 aligns across 10 bases. V lost 7 bases to trimming and J lost 4 bases; unmatched junction nucleotides: 4. The CDR3 totals 13 residues. Looked up from germline, CDR1 is SNHLY and CDR2 is FYNNEI. CDR3 amino acids: CASTDRGTYEQYF. In DNA, the CDR3 is TGTGCCAGCACGGACAGGGGGACTTACGAGCAGTACTTC.

The rearrangement links TRBV2 to TRBJ1-4; 9 bases align to TRBD1. The CDR3 extends over 15 amino acids. The V gene end was trimmed by 6 bases and the J gene end by 7 bases; junction bases not matched to a gene: 9. Germline V CDR1 and CDR2: SNHLY, FYNNEI. The chain's CDR3 is CASSLRDREGEKLFF. CDR3 nucleotides: TGTGCCAGCAGCCTTCGGGACAGGGAGGGTGAAAAACTGTTTTTT.

The chain couples TRBV19 to TRBJ2-3; D is unresolved. Germline loops: CDR1 LNHDA, CDR2 SQIVND (reference sequence). There are 14 residues in the CDR3. With 1 base removed from V and 2 bases from J, the gap between germline ends came to 7 bases. The CDR3 DNA reads as TGTGCCAGTAGTATAGGTCAGGCCACAGATACGCAGTATTTT. Residues: CASSIGQATDTQYF.

This clone was observed once. The V call is TRBV15, the J call TRBJ1-1, with TRBD1 identical over 9 bases. CDR1 is LNHNV and CDR2 is YYDKDF in the germline V gene (reference sequence). The CDR3 is 15 residues long. V trimming: 0 bases; J trimming: 5 bases; junction bases outside the gene matches: 4. The CDR3 loop reads CATSRETGGVTEAFF. CDR3 coding DNA: TGTGCCACCAGCAGAGAGACAGGGGGGGTGACTGAAGCTTTCTTT.